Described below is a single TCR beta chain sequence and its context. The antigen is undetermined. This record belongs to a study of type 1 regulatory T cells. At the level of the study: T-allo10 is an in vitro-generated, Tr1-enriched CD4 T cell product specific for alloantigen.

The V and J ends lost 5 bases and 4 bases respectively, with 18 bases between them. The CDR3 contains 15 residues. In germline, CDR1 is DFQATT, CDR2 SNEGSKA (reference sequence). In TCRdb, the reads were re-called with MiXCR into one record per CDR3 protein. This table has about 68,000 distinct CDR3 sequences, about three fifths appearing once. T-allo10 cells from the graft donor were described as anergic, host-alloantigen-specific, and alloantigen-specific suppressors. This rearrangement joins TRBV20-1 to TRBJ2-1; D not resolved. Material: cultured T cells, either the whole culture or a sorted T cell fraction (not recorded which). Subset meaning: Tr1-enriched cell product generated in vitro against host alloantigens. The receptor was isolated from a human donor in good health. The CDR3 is CSAVPDPLAYNEQFF. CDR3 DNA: TGCAGTGCTGTCCCCGACCCGTTGGCGTACAATGAGCAGTTCTTC.